The rows below give T cell receptor beta chains drawn from one sample of a study of blood T cell repertoires in COVID-19. The protocol was immunoSEQ multiplex PCR, while the TCRdb copy is restricted to in-frame clones and leaves out a portion. The table has about 240,000 clones, 70% to 90% seen once. The sample taken for sequencing was peripheral blood. The receptors shown here come from a man aged 60 to 75 with acute or convalescent COVID-19. The CDR3 runs from the conserved cysteine through the conserved F or W. The D gene is left open where the match is weak. Size tells how often a clone was seen (once, few, many) or the class of an expanded clone, and some rows leave it out.

d_gene: TRBD2; j_gene: TRBJ2-3; v_gene: TRBV11-2; abundance: NA; CDR3nt: TGTGCCAGCAGCTTAAATAACGGCGGGACTAGCGGTAGCACAGATACGCAGTATTTT; CDR3aa: CASSLNNGGTSGSTDTQYF
d_gene: TRBD1; j_gene: TRBJ1-2; v_gene: TRBV6-5; abundance: NA; CDR3nt: TGTGCCAGCAGCCAAACCGGGGCAGGGGGACGTGGCTACACCTTC; CDR3aa: CASSQTGAGGRGYTF
d_gene: TRBD1; j_gene: TRBJ1-2; v_gene: TRBV20-1; abundance: NA; CDR3nt: TGCGGGCAGGGTCAGGGGGCAGGCTACACCTTC; CDR3aa: CGQGQGAGYTF
d_gene: NA; j_gene: TRBJ2-2; v_gene: TRBV9; abundance: NA; CDR3nt: TGTGCCAGCAGCGGAGATAGCGCTACCGGGGAGCTGTTTTTT; CDR3aa: CASSGDSATGELFF
d_gene: TRBD1; j_gene: TRBJ1-5; v_gene: TRBV3-1/TRBV3-2; abundance: NA; CDR3nt: TGTGCCAGCAGCCAAGCCAGGACAGGGGGCGTCTGTGGTAGCAATCAGCCCCAGCATTTT; CDR3aa: CASSQARTGGVCGSNQPQHF
d_gene: NA; j_gene: TRBJ1-5; v_gene: TRBV2; abundance: NA; CDR3nt: TGTGCCAGCAGGGAAGAACATACGAGCAATCAGCCCCAGCATTTT; CDR3aa: CASREEHTSNQPQHF
d_gene: TRBD1; j_gene: TRBJ2-7; v_gene: TRBV5-4; abundance: NA; CDR3nt: TGTGCCAGCAGCTCGGGACAGATCCCCTACGAGCAGTACTTC; CDR3aa: CASSSGQIPYEQYF
d_gene: TRBD2; j_gene: TRBJ2-1; v_gene: TRBV27; abundance: NA; CDR3nt: TGTGCCAGCAGCTTAATAGCGGGAGGGCCAGGTGAGCAGTTCTTC; CDR3aa: CASSLIAGGPGEQFF
d_gene: TRBD1; j_gene: TRBJ2-7; v_gene: TRBV28; abundance: NA; CDR3nt: TGTGCCAGCGGGGGGCACAGGGGGTTAAGCTCCTACGAGCAGTACTTC; CDR3aa: CASGGHRGLSSYEQYF
d_gene: NA; j_gene: TRBJ1-5; v_gene: TRBV7-2; abundance: NA; CDR3nt: TGTGCCAGCAGTCCCACAGGGAGAAATCAGCCCCAGCATTTT; CDR3aa: CASSPTGRNQPQHF
d_gene: NA; j_gene: TRBJ2-7; v_gene: TRBV28; abundance: NA; CDR3nt: TGTGCCAGCAGCCAAAGGAGGGGACTCGGCTGGGAGCAGTACTTC; CDR3aa: CASSQRRGLGWEQYF
d_gene: TRBD2; j_gene: TRBJ2-5; v_gene: TRBV11-2; abundance: NA; CDR3nt: TGTGCCAGCAGCCCTCAGGGACTAGCGGGAGCATTGATGGAGACCCAGTACTTC; CDR3aa: CASSPQGLAGALMETQYF
d_gene: NA; j_gene: TRBJ2-7; v_gene: TRBV12-2; abundance: NA; CDR3nt: TGTGCAAGTCGCTTAAGGGGCAGGGTTTACGAGCAGTACTTC; CDR3aa: CASRLRGRVYEQYF
d_gene: NA; j_gene: TRBJ2-5; v_gene: TRBV7-7; abundance: NA; CDR3nt: TGTGCTAGCAGCGCTGAAGTGCGGTCAGAGACCCAGTACTTC; CDR3aa: CASSAEVRSETQYF
d_gene: NA; j_gene: TRBJ2-2; v_gene: TRBV19; abundance: NA; CDR3nt: TGTGCCAGTAGTATAGAAGGGGGGTCGGGGACAGCGAACACCGGGGAGCTGTTTTTT; CDR3aa: CASSIEGGSGTANTGELFF
d_gene: NA; j_gene: TRBJ2-5; v_gene: TRBV27; abundance: NA; CDR3nt: TGTGCCAGCAGTGGAGCGGGACACGGCGGGACCCAGTACTTC; CDR3aa: CASSGAGHGGTQYF
d_gene: TRBD2; j_gene: TRBJ2-2; v_gene: TRBV19; abundance: NA; CDR3nt: TGTGCCAGTACCTCTCCCGGACTAGCGTTTACTGGGGAGCTGTTTTTT; CDR3aa: CASTSPGLAFTGELFF
d_gene: NA; j_gene: TRBJ2-7; v_gene: TRBV11-2; abundance: NA; CDR3nt: TGTGCCAGCAGCTTAGAGGAGGGCCCTTCCTTCGAGCAGTACTTC; CDR3aa: CASSLEEGPSFEQYF
d_gene: TRBD1; j_gene: TRBJ2-2; v_gene: TRBV13; abundance: NA; CDR3nt: TGTGCCAGCAGTCATCCAGGGGGCCTGGGCGGGGAGCTGTTTTTT; CDR3aa: CASSHPGGLGGELFF
d_gene: TRBD1; j_gene: TRBJ2-1; v_gene: TRBV6-2/TRBV6-3; abundance: NA; CDR3nt: TGTGCCAGCAGTTACTCCTCCGAGGGGACAGGCTACAATGAGCAGTTCTTC; CDR3aa: CASSYSSEGTGYNEQFF
d_gene: NA; j_gene: TRBJ2-5; v_gene: TRBV4-3; abundance: once; CDR3nt: TGCGCCAGCAGCCAATCCAGCCCCGGGAGGGGGCCAGAGACCCAGTACTTC; CDR3aa: CASSQSSPGRGPETQYF
d_gene: NA; j_gene: TRBJ1-6; v_gene: TRBV28; abundance: NA; CDR3nt: TGTGCCAGCACCAACGTGCCAGGGGAATCACCCCTCCACTTT; CDR3aa: CASTNVPGESPLHF
d_gene: TRBD1; j_gene: TRBJ1-6; v_gene: TRBV6-6; abundance: NA; CDR3nt: TGTGCCAGCGTAGGAACATGGACAGGAGCAGAGGCATCCCTCCACTTT; CDR3aa: CASVGTWTGAEASLHF
d_gene: TRBD1; j_gene: TRBJ2-7; v_gene: TRBV2; abundance: few; CDR3nt: TGTGCCAGCAACTCCAGGGGGCACGCCTACGAGCAGTACTTC; CDR3aa: CASNSRGHAYEQYF
d_gene: NA; j_gene: TRBJ1-1; v_gene: TRBV18; abundance: NA; CDR3nt: TGTGCCAGCTCACCACCGGGCAGGGTTGAAGCTTTCTTT; CDR3aa: CASSPPGRVEAFF
d_gene: TRBD1; j_gene: TRBJ2-1; v_gene: TRBV7-9; abundance: NA; CDR3nt: TGTGCCAGCAGCTTTCCGGGACAGGCCTACAATGAGCAGTTCTTC; CDR3aa: CASSFPGQAYNEQFF
d_gene: NA; j_gene: TRBJ2-1; v_gene: TRBV9; abundance: NA; CDR3nt: TGTGCCAGCAGCGTAGGACTAGGCAGGAATGAGCAGTTCTTC; CDR3aa: CASSVGLGRNEQFF
d_gene: NA; j_gene: TRBJ1-3; v_gene: TRBV2; abundance: once; CDR3nt: TGTGCCAGCAGTGAAGGCCGAAACTTACGGAACACCATATATTTT; CDR3aa: CASSEGRNLRNTIYF
d_gene: NA; j_gene: TRBJ2-5; v_gene: TRBV18; abundance: once; CDR3nt: TGTGCCAGCTCACGTGGGAGAGGGGAGACCCAGTACTTC; CDR3aa: CASSRGRGETQYF
d_gene: TRBD1; j_gene: TRBJ2-2; v_gene: TRBV25-1; abundance: NA; CDR3nt: TGTGCCAGCAGTGAATTGGGGACAGCGAACACCGGGGAGCTGTTTTTT; CDR3aa: CASSELGTANTGELFF
d_gene: NA; j_gene: TRBJ2-6; v_gene: TRBV5-8; abundance: NA; CDR3nt: TGTGCCAGCAGCTTGTTGGGCAGGCCGAGCTCTGGGGCCAACGTCCTGACTTTC; CDR3aa: CASSLLGRPSSGANVLTF
d_gene: NA; j_gene: TRBJ2-1; v_gene: TRBV5-5; abundance: NA; CDR3nt: TGTGCCAGCAGCGCGGACACCTACAATGAGCAGTTCTTC; CDR3aa: CASSADTYNEQFF
d_gene: NA; j_gene: TRBJ2-5; v_gene: TRBV15; abundance: NA; CDR3nt: TGTGCCACCAGCAGTTCGACAGCCCAAGAGACCCAGTACTTC; CDR3aa: CATSSSTAQETQYF
d_gene: TRBD2; j_gene: TRBJ2-1; v_gene: TRBV7-8; abundance: NA; CDR3nt: TGTGCCAGCAGCCGCGGGGGTTGGACTAGCGGATACAATGAGCAGTTCTTC; CDR3aa: CASSRGGWTSGYNEQFF
d_gene: TRBD1; j_gene: TRBJ2-7; v_gene: TRBV5-5; abundance: NA; CDR3nt: TGTGCCAGCAGCCATGGGGGGCAGGGGGCCCTGGGTGAGCAGTACTTC; CDR3aa: CASSHGGQGALGEQYF
d_gene: TRBD1; j_gene: TRBJ2-7; v_gene: TRBV6-2/TRBV6-3; abundance: once; CDR3nt: TGTGCCAGCAGCAGACGGACAGGGGGTAACTACGAGCAGTACTTC; CDR3aa: CASSRRTGGNYEQYF
d_gene: TRBD1; j_gene: TRBJ1-5; v_gene: TRBV2; abundance: NA; CDR3nt: TGTGCCAGCAGACGCGGGACAGATAATCAGCCCCAGCATTTT; CDR3aa: CASRRGTDNQPQHF
d_gene: NA; j_gene: TRBJ2-1; v_gene: TRBV7-7; abundance: NA; CDR3nt: TGTGCTAGCAGCTTAGATCTCGGAGGGGAGAATGAGCAGTTCTTC; CDR3aa: CASSLDLGGENEQFF
d_gene: NA; j_gene: TRBJ1-6; v_gene: TRBV6-5; abundance: NA; CDR3nt: TGTGCCAGCACCCCAGGGGCGACGTACAATTCACCCCTCCACTTT; CDR3aa: CASTPGATYNSPLHF
d_gene: TRBD2; j_gene: TRBJ2-2; v_gene: TRBV7-8; abundance: once; CDR3nt: TGTGCCAGCAGCTTAGGGTCCAGCGGGAGTCGGACCGGGGAGCTGTTTTTT; CDR3aa: CASSLGSSGSRTGELFF
d_gene: NA; j_gene: TRBJ2-1; v_gene: TRBV27; abundance: NA; CDR3nt: TGTGCCAGCAGTTTATCGGGGCTAAACAATGAGCAGTTCTTC; CDR3aa: CASSLSGLNNEQFF
d_gene: NA; j_gene: TRBJ2-7; v_gene: TRBV7-6; abundance: NA; CDR3nt: TGTGCCAGCAGCTTCGGGGGGCGGACCTACGAGCAGTACTTC; CDR3aa: CASSFGGRTYEQYF
d_gene: TRBD1; j_gene: TRBJ1-3; v_gene: TRBV9; abundance: few; CDR3nt: TGTGCCAGCAGCGTTAACAGGGGGTCTGGAAACACCATATATTTT; CDR3aa: CASSVNRGSGNTIYF
d_gene: NA; j_gene: TRBJ1-3; v_gene: TRBV13; abundance: NA; CDR3nt: TGTGCCAGCAGCCCGGGTACTTTCGGAGGAAACACCATATATTTT; CDR3aa: CASSPGTFGGNTIYF
d_gene: NA; j_gene: TRBJ1-4; v_gene: TRBV4-3; abundance: NA; CDR3nt: TGCGCCAGCAAGGGAGTGGAACTGTTTTTT; CDR3aa: CASKGVELFF
d_gene: TRBD1; j_gene: TRBJ1-1; v_gene: TRBV30; abundance: NA; CDR3nt: TGTGCCTGGACCGGAACCAGGGGGCTGGGGACTGAAGCTTTCTTT; CDR3aa: CAWTGTRGLGTEAFF
d_gene: NA; j_gene: TRBJ1-4; v_gene: TRBV5-1; abundance: NA; CDR3nt: TGCGCCAGCAGCTTGGGGGAGGTCCTAAATGAAAAACTGTTTTTT; CDR3aa: CASSLGEVLNEKLFF
d_gene: NA; j_gene: TRBJ2-7; v_gene: TRBV7-8; abundance: NA; CDR3nt: TGTGCCAGCAGCTATCGACAGGCCAAGCCCTACGAGCAGTACTTC; CDR3aa: CASSYRQAKPYEQYF
d_gene: TRBD1; j_gene: TRBJ2-7; v_gene: TRBV19; abundance: once; CDR3nt: TGTGCCAGTAGTATCGGGACAGGGGGTAAGTACGAGCAGTACTTC; CDR3aa: CASSIGTGGKYEQYF
d_gene: NA; j_gene: TRBJ1-1; v_gene: TRBV28; abundance: NA; CDR3nt: TGTGCCAGCAGTGGAACGGGTCCCATCAACACTGAAGCTTTCTTT; CDR3aa: CASSGTGPINTEAFF
d_gene: NA; j_gene: TRBJ1-2; v_gene: TRBV6-5; abundance: NA; CDR3nt: TGTGCCAGCAGTTCCCTCGGCGGGTCCTATGGCTACACCTTC; CDR3aa: CASSSLGGSYGYTF
d_gene: TRBD2; j_gene: TRBJ2-3; v_gene: TRBV24-1; abundance: NA; CDR3nt: TGTGCCACCAGTGGGGCCAGCGGGGTGACAGATACGCAGTATTTT; CDR3aa: CATSGASGVTDTQYF
d_gene: TRBD2; j_gene: TRBJ2-5; v_gene: TRBV7-8; abundance: NA; CDR3nt: TGTGCCAGCAGACTAGCCCGACTAGCGGACCTAAACTCTCAAGAGACCCAGTACTTC; CDR3aa: CASRLARLADLNSQETQYF
d_gene: TRBD2; j_gene: TRBJ2-7; v_gene: TRBV6-5; abundance: NA; CDR3nt: TGTGCCAGCAGTTCCATTCGCCTAGCGGGAGAATACGAGCAGTACTTC; CDR3aa: CASSSIRLAGEYEQYF
d_gene: NA; j_gene: TRBJ1-5; v_gene: TRBV7-2; abundance: NA; CDR3nt: TGTGCCAGCAGCTTAAGCCCCAATCAGCCCCAGCATTTT; CDR3aa: CASSLSPNQPQHF
d_gene: NA; j_gene: TRBJ1-2; v_gene: TRBV5-1; abundance: NA; CDR3nt: TGCGCCAGCAGCTTTGAGGATCGTCTAGGTGGCTACACCTTC; CDR3aa: CASSFEDRLGGYTF
d_gene: TRBD1; j_gene: TRBJ1-4; v_gene: TRBV19; abundance: NA; CDR3nt: TGTGCCAGTAGTATTGGGGGACAGGGTCATGAAAAACTGTTTTTT; CDR3aa: CASSIGGQGHEKLFF
d_gene: TRBD2; j_gene: TRBJ2-3; v_gene: TRBV19; abundance: NA; CDR3nt: TGTGCCAGTAGTATCGGACTAGCCCTAGGGACAGATACGCAGTATTTT; CDR3aa: CASSIGLALGTDTQYF
d_gene: NA; j_gene: TRBJ2-7; v_gene: TRBV10-3; abundance: NA; CDR3nt: TGTGCCATCAGTGGACCGGAGGGGTGGGAGCAGTACTTC; CDR3aa: CAISGPEGWEQYF
d_gene: NA; j_gene: TRBJ2-7; v_gene: TRBV6-6; abundance: NA; CDR3nt: TGTGCCAGCAGTTACTTCCAGGCCTCCTACGAGCAGTACTTC; CDR3aa: CASSYFQASYEQYF